The clone carrying this TCR beta chain occurred a few times. Its antigen is not known. TCRdb re-called the reads through MiXCR, storing one row per CDR3 protein. Of approximately 990,000 distinct CDR3 sequences listed, less than 35% are singletons. The CDR3 sequence is 15 residues long. Trimming took off 2 bases at V and 8 bases at J, with 16 bases between the two ends. The V gene's germline CDR1 is MNHNY and CDR2 SVGAGI (reference sequence). The data originate from a study of T cell repertoires in cytomegalovirus infection. Background on the study: Evidence of both CMV infection and a matching HLA type came from public TCR beta signatures. Study-level points and caveats: Dominating the ex vivo response were TCR beta clonotypes that were CMV-specific and HLA-C-restricted.

The chain uses TRBV6-6 and TRBJ2-1, with D possibly being TRBD2 (5 bases). This TCR was sampled from a human donor in good health (CMV status not recorded). Some clones in this sample may be carry-over from other donors' samples. The material was cultured CD8+ T cells from PBMCs, obtained from culture after CMV antigen stimulation. CDR3: CASSYPGGPRDEQFF. In DNA, the CDR3 is TGTGCCAGCAGTTACCCAGGCGGCCCGAGGGATGAGCAGTTCTTC.